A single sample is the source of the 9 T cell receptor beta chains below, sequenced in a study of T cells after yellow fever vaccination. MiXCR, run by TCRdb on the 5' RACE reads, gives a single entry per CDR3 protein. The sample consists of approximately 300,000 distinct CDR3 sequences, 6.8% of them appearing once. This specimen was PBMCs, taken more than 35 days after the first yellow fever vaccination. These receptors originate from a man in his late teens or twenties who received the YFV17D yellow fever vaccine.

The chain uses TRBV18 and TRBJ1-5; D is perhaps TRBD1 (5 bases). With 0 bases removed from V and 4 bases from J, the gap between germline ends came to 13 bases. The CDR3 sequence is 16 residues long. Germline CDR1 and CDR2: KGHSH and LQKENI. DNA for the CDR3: TGTGCCAGCTCACCACCGTGGGACGGAGGAAATCAGCCCCAGCATTTT. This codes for CASSPPWDGGNQPQHF. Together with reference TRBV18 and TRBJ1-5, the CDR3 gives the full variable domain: NAGVMQNPRHLVRRRGQEARLRCSPMKGHSHVYWYRQLPEEGLKFMVYLQKENIIDESGMPKERFSAEFPKEGPSILRIQQVVRGDSAAYFCASSPPWDGGNQPQHFGDGTRLSIL.

This CDR3 is CASSYSSAANTGELFF. CDR3 DNA sequence: TGTGCCAGCAGTTACTCGAGTGCTGCGAACACCGGGGAGCTGTTTTTT. The chain has TRBV6-5 and TRBJ2-2; D ambiguous. Trimming shortened V by 0 bases and J by 0 bases, and 8 bases separated the two germline ends. Per germline, CDR1 MNHEY and CDR2 SVGAGI. This CDR3 has 16 amino acids.

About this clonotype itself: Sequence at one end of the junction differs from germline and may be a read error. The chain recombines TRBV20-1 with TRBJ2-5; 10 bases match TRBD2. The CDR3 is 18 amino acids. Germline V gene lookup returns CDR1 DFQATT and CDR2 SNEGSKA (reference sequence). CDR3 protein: CCARDRARLAGDQETQYF. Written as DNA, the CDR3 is TGCTGTGCTAGAGATCGAGCACGGCTAGCGGGGGATCAAGAGACCCAGTACTTC.

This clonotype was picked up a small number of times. CDR3 nucleotide sequence: TGTGCCAGCAGTTACCTTGGGAGGGGGGCAGCTCAATCACGGGGGTACCAAGAGACCCAGTACTTC. Encoded protein: CASSYLGRGAAQSRGYQETQYF. V usage is TRBV6-2 or TRBV6-3 and J usage is TRBJ2-5, with a weak D call TRBD2 (7 bases). In germline, CDR1 is MNHEY, CDR2 SVGEGT. The CDR3 loop spans 22 amino acids. V lost 2 bases and J lost 0, with 31 bases in between.

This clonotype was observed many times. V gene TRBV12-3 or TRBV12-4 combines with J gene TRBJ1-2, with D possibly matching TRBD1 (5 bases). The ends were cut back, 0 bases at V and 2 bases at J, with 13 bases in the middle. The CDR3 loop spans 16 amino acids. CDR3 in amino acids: CASSLAMGGANYGYTF. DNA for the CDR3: TGTGCCAGCAGTTTAGCGATGGGGGGTGCCAACTATGGCTACACCTTC.

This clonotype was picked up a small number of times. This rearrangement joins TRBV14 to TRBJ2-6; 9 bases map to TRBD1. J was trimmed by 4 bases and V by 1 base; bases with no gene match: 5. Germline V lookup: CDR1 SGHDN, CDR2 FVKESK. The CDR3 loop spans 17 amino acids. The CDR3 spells CASSQAGQGTGANVLTF. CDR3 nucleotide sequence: TGTGCCAGCAGCCAAGCCGGACAGGGGACCGGGGCCAACGTCCTGACTTTC.

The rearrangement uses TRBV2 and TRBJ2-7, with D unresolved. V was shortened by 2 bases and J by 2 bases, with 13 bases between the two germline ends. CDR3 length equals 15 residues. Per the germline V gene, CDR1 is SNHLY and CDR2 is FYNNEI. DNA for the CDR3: TGTGCCAGCAGTGAACGGAACATTTATGCCTACGAGCAGTACGTC. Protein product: CASSERNIYAYEQYV.

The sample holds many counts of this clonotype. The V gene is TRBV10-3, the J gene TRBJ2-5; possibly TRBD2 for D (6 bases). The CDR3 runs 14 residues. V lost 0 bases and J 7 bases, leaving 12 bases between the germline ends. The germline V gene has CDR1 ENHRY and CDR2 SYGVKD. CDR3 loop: CAISESVQGGTQYF. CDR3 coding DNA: TGTGCCATCAGTGAGTCGGTCCAGGGAGGGACCCAGTACTTC.

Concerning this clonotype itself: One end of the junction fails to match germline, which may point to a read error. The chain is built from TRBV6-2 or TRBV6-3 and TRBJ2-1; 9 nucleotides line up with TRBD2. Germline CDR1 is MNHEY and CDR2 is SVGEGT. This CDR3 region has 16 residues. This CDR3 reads CASSYLGLAGTNEQFF. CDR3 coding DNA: TGTGCCAGCAGCTACTTGGGCCTAGCGGGGACCAATGAGCAGTTCTTC.